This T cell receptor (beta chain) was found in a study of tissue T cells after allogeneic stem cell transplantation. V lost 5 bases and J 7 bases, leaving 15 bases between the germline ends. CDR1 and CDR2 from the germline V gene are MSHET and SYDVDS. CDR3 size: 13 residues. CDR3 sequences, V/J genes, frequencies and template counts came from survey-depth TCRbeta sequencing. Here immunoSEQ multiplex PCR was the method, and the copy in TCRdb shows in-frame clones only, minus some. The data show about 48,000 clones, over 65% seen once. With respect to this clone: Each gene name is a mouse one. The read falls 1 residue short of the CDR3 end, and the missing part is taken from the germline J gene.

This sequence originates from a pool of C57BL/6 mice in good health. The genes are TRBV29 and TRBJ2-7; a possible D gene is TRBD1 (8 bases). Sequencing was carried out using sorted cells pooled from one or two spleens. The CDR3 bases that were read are TGTGCTAGCAGTACGTACAGGGGGGGGGAACAGTAC. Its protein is CASSTYRGGEQY. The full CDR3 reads CASSTYRGGEQYF. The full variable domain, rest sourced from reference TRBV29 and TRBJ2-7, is DMKVTQMPRYLIKRMGENVLLECGQDMSHETMYWYRQDPGLGLQLIYISYDVDSNSEGDIPKGYRVSRKKREHFSLILDSAKTNQTSVYFCASSTYRGGEQYFGPGTRLTVL.